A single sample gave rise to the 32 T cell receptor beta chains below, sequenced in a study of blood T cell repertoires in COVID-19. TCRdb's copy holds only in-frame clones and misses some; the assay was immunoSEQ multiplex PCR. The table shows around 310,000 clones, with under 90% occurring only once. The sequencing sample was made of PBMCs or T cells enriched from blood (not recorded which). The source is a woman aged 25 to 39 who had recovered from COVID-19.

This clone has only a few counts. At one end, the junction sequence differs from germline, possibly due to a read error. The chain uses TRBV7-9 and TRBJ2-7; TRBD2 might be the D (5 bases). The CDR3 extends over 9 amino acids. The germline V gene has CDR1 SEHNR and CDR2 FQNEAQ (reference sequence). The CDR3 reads CATSSGQYF. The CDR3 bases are TGTGCCACCAGCAGCGGGCAGTACTTC.

CDR3 region: CASSDTGTTDTQYF. CDR3 coding DNA: TGTGCCAGCAGTGATACAGGGACCACAGATACGCAGTATTTT. The chain joins TRBV7-2 to TRBJ2-3; a possible D gene is TRBD1 (6 bases). Trimming stripped 6 bases from V and 2 bases from J, with 12 bases between. Germline lookup yields CDR1 SGHTA and CDR2 FQGNSA. There are 14 residues in the CDR3.

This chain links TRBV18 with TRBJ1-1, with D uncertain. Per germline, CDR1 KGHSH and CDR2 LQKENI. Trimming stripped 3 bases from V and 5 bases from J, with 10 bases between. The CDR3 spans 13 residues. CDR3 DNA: TGTGCCAGCTCACCCCCCTTGAGAACTGAAGCTTTCTTT. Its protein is CASSPPLRTEAFF.

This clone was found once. The CDR3, as DNA: TGTGCCAGCTCACCAATCGGTGGACAGGGGAATCAGCCCCAGCATTTT. The encoded protein is CASSPIGGQGNQPQHF. The V gene is TRBV18, the J gene TRBJ1-5; 9 bases are a match to TRBD1. V shed 2 bases, J shed 4 bases, and the junction held 6 bases outside the gene matches. Per the germline V gene, CDR1 is KGHSH and CDR2 is LQKENI. CDR3 size: 16 residues.

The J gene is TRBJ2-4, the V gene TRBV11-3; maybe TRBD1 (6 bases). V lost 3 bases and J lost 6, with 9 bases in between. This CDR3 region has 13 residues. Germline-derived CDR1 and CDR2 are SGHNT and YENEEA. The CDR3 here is CASSLTGTNIQYF. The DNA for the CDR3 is TGTGCCAGCAGCTTGACAGGCACAAACATTCAGTACTTC.

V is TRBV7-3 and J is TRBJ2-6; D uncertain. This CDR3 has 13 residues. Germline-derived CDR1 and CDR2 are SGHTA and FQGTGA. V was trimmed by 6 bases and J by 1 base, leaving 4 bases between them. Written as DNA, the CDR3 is TGTGCCAGCAGAGAGTCTGGGGCCAACGTCCTGACTTTC. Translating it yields CASRESGANVLTF.

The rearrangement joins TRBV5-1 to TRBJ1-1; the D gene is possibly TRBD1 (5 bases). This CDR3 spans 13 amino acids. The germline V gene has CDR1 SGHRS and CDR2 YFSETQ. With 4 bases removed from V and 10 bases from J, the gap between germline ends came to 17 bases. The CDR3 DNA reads TGCGCCAGCAGCCTAAATGACCCGGGGGGAGCTTTCTTT. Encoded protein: CASSLNDPGGAFF.

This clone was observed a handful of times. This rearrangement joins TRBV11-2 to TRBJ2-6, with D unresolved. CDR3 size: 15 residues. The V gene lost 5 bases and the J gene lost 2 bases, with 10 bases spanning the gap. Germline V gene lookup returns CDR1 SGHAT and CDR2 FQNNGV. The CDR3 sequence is CASSPITAGANVLTF. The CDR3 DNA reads TGTGCCAGCAGCCCAATTACGGCTGGGGCCAACGTCCTGACTTTC.

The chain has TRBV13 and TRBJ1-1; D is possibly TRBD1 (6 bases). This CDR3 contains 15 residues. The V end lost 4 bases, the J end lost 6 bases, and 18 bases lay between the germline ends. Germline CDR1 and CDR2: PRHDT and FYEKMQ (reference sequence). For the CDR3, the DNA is TGTGCCAGCAGCTCGCACCAGGGGAATCTTTCTGAAGCTTTCTTT. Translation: CASSSHQGNLSEAFF. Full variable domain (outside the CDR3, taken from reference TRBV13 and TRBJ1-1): AAGVIQSPRHLIKEKRETATLKCYPIPRHDTVYWYQQGPGQDPQFLISFYEKMQSDKGSIPDRFSAQQFSDYHSELNMSSLELGDSALYFCASSSHQGNLSEAFFGQGTRLTVV.

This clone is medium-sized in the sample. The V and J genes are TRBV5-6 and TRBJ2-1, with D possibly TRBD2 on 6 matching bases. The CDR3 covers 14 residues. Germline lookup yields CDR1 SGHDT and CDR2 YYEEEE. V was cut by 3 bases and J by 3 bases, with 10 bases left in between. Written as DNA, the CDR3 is TGTGCCAGCAGCTCCGGGACTGGCTACAATGAGCAGTTCTTC. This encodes CASSSGTGYNEQFF. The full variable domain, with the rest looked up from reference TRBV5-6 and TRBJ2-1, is DAGVTQSPTHLIKTRGQQVTLRCSPKSGHDTVSWYQQALGQGPQFIFQYYEEEERQRGNFPDRFSGHQFPNYSSELNVNALLLGDSALYLCASSSGTGYNEQFFGPGTRLTVL.

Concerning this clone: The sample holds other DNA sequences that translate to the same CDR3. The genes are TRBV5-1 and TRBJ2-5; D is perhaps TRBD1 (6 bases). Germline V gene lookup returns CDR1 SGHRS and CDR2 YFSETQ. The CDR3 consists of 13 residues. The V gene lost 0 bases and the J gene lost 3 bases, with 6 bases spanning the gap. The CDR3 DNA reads TGCGCCAGCAGCTTGGGGACAGAAGAGACCCAGTACTTC. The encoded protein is CASSLGTEETQYF.

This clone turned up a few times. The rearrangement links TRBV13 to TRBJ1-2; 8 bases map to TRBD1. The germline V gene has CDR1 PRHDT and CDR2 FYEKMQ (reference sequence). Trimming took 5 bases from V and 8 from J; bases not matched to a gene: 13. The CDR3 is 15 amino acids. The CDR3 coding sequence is TGTGCCAGCAGCAACCGGGACAGGCGCTATTGGGGCTACACCTTC. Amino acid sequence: CASSNRDRRYWGYTF.

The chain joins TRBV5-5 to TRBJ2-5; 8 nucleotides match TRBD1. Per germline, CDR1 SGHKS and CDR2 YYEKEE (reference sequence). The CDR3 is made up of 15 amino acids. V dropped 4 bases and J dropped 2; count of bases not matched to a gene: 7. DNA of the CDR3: TGTGCCAGCAGCCCCTCGTGGACAGGGCAAGAGACCCAGTACTTC. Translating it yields CASSPSWTGQETQYF.

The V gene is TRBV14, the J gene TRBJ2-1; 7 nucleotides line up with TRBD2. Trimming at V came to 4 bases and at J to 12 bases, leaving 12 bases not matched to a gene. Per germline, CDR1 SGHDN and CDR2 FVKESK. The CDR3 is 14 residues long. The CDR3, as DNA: TGTGCCAGCAGCCGGTCCGGTCTAGCGGAGACGCAGTTCTTC. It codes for CASSRSGLAETQFF. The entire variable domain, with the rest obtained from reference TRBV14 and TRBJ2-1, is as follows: EAGVTQFPSHSVIEKGQTVTLRCDPISGHDNLYWYRRVMGKEIKFLLHFVKESKQDESGMPNNRFLAERTGGTYSTLKVQPAELEDSGVYFCASSRSGLAETQFFGPGTRLTVL.

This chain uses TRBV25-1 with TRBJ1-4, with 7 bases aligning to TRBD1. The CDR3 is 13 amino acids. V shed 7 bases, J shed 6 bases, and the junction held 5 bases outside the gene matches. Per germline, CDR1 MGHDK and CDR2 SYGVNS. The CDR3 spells CASIRTGDEKLFF. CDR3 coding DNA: TGTGCCAGCATACGAACAGGGGATGAAAAACTGTTTTTT.

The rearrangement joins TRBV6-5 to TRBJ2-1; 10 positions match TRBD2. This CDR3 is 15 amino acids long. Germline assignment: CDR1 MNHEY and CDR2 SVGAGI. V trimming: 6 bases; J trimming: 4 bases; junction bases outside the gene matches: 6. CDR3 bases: TGTGCCAGCAGCCGGACTAGCGGACGATACAATGAGCAGTTCTTC. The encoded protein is CASSRTSGRYNEQFF.

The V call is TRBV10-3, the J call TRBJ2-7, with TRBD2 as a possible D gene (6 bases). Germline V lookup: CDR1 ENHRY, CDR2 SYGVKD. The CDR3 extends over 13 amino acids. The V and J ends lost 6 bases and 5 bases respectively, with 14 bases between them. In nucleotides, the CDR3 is TGTGCCATCAGCCCTAGCGATAGAGACGAGCAGTACTTC. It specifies CAISPSDRDEQYF.

Written as DNA, the CDR3 is TGCAGCGTTGCATTCACTATCTACGAGCAGTACTTC. It yields the protein CSVAFTIYEQYF. V gene TRBV29-1 combines with J gene TRBJ2-7; no clear D. Trimming removed 4 bases from V and 3 bases from J, with 10 bases in between. Germline V gene sequence: CDR1 SQVTM, CDR2 ANQGSEA. The CDR3 covers 12 residues.

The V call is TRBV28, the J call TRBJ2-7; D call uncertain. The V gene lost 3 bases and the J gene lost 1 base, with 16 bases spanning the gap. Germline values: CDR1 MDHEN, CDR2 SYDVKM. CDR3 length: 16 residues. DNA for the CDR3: TGTGCCAGCAGTTTCTCGGTGTTGGTGAGATCCTACGAGCAGTACTTC. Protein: CASSFSVLVRSYEQYF.

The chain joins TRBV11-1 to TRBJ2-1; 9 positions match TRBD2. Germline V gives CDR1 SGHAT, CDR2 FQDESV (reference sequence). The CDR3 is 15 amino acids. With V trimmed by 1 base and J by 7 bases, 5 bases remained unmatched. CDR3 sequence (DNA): TGTGCCAGCAGCTTAGGCCTAGCGGGACGAAATGAGCAGTTCTTC. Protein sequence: CASSLGLAGRNEQFF.

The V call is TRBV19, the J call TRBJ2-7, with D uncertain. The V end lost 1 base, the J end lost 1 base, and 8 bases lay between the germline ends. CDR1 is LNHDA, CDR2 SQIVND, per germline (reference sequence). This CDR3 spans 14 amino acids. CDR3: CASSIAQDSYEQYF. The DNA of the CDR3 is TGTGCCAGTAGTATAGCTCAGGATTCCTACGAGCAGTACTTC.

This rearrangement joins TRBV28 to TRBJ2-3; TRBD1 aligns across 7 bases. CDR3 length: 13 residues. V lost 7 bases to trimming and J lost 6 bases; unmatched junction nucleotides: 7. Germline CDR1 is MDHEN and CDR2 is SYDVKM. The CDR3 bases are TGTGCCAGCACAACAGGGGCAGTCGATACGCAGTATTTT. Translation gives CASTTGAVDTQYF. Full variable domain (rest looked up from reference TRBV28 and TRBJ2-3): DVKVTQSSRYLVKRTGEKVFLECVQDMDHENMFWYRQDPGLGLRLIYFSYDVKMKEKGDIPEGYSVSREKKERFSLILESASTNQTSMYLCASTTGAVDTQYFGPGTRLTVL.

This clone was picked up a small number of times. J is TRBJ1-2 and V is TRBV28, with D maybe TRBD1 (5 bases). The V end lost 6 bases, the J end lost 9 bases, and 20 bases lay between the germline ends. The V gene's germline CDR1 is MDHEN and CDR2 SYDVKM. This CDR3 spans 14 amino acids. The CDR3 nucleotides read TGTGCCAGCAGCCGACAATGGGGCAGTAGTAGCTACACCTTC. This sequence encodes CASSRQWGSSSYTF.

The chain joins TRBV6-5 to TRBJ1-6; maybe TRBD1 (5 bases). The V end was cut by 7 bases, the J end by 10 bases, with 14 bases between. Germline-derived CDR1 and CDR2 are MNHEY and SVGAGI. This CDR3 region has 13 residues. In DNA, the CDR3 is TGTGCCAGCATAGCAGGGCGCGGCTCACCCCTCCACTTT. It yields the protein CASIAGRGSPLHF.

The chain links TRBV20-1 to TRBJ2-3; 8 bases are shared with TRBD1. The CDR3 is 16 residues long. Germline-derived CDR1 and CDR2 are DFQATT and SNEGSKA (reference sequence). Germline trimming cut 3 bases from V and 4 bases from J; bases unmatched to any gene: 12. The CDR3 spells CSASPQSDRAPDTQYF. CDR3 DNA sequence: TGCAGTGCTAGTCCACAGTCGGACAGGGCGCCAGATACGCAGTATTTT.

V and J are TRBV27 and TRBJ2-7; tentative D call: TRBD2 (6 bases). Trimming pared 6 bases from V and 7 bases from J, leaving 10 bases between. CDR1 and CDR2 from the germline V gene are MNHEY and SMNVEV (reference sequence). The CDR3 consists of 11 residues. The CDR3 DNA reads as TGTGCCAGCAGCTCGGGGGAAGAGCAGTACTTC. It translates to CASSSGEEQYF.

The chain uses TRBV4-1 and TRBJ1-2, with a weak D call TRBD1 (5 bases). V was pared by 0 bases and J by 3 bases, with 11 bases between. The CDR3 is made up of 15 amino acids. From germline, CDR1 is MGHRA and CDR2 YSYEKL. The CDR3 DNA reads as TGCGCCAGCAGCCAAGAGGGCAGGGTATACTATGGCTACACCTTC. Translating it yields CASSQEGRVYYGYTF.

CDR3 DNA: TGTGCCAGCTCACCAGGGCCGGACAGAGTTAATGAAAAACTGTTTTTT. Its protein is CASSPGPDRVNEKLFF. The rearrangement joins TRBV18 to TRBJ1-4; D perhaps matches TRBD1 (6 bases). This CDR3 is 16 amino acids long. Between the trimmed V and J ends, which lost 2 bases and 4 bases, there was a span of 14 bases. CDR1 and CDR2 from the germline V gene are KGHSH and LQKENI.

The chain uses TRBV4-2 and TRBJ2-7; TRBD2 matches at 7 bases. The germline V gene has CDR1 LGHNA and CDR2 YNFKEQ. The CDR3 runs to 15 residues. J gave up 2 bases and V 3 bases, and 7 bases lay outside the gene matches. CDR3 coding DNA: TGTGCCAGCAGCCAGGGGTCCAGCGGGACCTACGAGCAGTACTTC. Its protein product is CASSQGSSGTYEQYF.

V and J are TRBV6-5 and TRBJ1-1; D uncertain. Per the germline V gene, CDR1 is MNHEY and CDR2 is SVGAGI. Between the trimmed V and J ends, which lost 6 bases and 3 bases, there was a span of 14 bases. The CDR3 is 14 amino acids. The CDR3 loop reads CASSFSTPDTEAFF. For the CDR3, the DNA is TGTGCCAGCAGCTTCTCAACTCCTGACACTGAAGCTTTCTTT.

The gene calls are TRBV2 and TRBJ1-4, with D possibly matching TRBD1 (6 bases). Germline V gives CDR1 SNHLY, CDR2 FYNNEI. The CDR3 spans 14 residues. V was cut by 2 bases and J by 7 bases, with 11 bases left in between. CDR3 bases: TGTGCCAGCAGTGAAAGGCAGGGGAGTGAAAAACTGTTTTTT. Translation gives CASSERQGSEKLFF.

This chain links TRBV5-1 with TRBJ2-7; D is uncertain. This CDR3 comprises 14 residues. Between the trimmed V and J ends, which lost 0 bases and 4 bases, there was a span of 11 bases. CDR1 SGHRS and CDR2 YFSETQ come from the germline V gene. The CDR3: CASSLGPPQYEQYF. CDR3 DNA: TGCGCCAGCAGCTTGGGGCCCCCACAGTACGAGCAGTACTTC.